These 29 T cell receptor beta chains were sequenced from one sample in a study of T cells in localized non-small cell lung cancer. The method was immunoSEQ multiplex PCR; TCRdb's version includes in-frame clones alone and lacks a portion of them. The sample holds roughly 25,000 clones, roughly nine tenths seen once. Material: peripheral blood, obtained before any cancer treatment. These receptors were obtained from a female donor of 60 years or more with stage II squamous cell lung carcinoma.

This clone was seen only once. CDR3: CATSGAEAGGGTEAFF. The DNA of the CDR3 is TGTGCCACCTCCGGGGCTGAAGCTGGGGGGGGCACTGAAGCTTTCTTT. The chain uses TRBV19 and TRBJ1-1, with D perhaps TRBD1 (5 bases). The CDR3 runs 16 residues. Germline CDR1 and CDR2: LNHDA and SQIVND (reference sequence). The germline V and J ends were trimmed by 10 bases and 4 bases, with 25 bases remaining between them.

This clone was counted between two and nine times. This sequence joins TRBV2 and TRBJ1-5; no reliable D call. The ends were cut back, 7 bases at V and 5 bases at J, with 9 bases in the middle. Germline CDR1 is SNHLY and CDR2 is FYNNEI. The CDR3 spans 12 residues. Here the CDR3 DNA reads TGTGCCAGCACCTTAGAAGATCAGCCCCAGCATTTT. As protein: CASTLEDQPQHF.

V gene TRBV6-1 combines with J gene TRBJ2-7; the match to TRBD1 covers 9 bases. This CDR3 has 15 amino acids. CDR1 MNHNS and CDR2 SASEGT come from the germline V gene. Germline trimming cut 3 bases from V and 5 bases from J; bases unmatched to any gene: 8. CDR3 sequence reads: CASSEPGQGKDEQYF. The DNA for the CDR3 is TGTGCCAGCAGTGAGCCGGGACAGGGTAAGGACGAGCAGTACTTC.

V and J are TRBV5-4 and TRBJ1-2; possibly TRBD1 for D (6 bases). Germline V gives CDR1 SGHNT, CDR2 YYREEE (reference sequence). V was trimmed by 0 bases and J by 11 bases, leaving 20 bases between them. The CDR3 runs 15 residues. The chain's CDR3 is CASSLDLTSQGVYTF. CDR3 coding DNA: TGTGCCAGCAGCTTGGATCTTACTTCACAGGGAGTATACACCTTC.

This chain uses TRBV10-1 with TRBJ2-3, with a weak D call TRBD2 (5 bases). The V and J ends lost 4 bases and 0 bases respectively, with 8 bases between them. The CDR3 totals 14 residues. Germline CDR1 is WNHNN and CDR2 is SYGVQD (reference sequence). Here the CDR3 reads CASSGGGSTDTQYF. In DNA, the CDR3 is TGCGCCAGCAGTGGAGGAGGTAGCACAGATACGCAGTATTTT.

V and J are TRBV30 and TRBJ1-5, with D possibly being TRBD1 (5 bases). This CDR3 has 14 amino acids. Germline V gene data show CDR1 as GTSNPN and CDR2 as SVGIG (reference sequence). V lost 0 bases and J 5 bases, leaving 11 bases between the germline ends. This CDR3 is CAWSVPGGDQPQHF. DNA for the CDR3: TGTGCCTGGAGTGTACCTGGAGGGGATCAGCCCCAGCATTTT.

This rearrangement joins TRBV4-2 to TRBJ2-1; D gene uncertain. CDR1 is LGHNA, CDR2 YNFKEQ, per germline. This CDR3 comprises 14 residues. V shed 5 bases and J shed 2 bases, with 10 bases lying between them. This CDR3 is CASSDQSTYNEQFF. The CDR3 DNA reads TGTGCCAGCAGCGACCAAAGCACCTACAATGAGCAGTTCTTC.

V is TRBV7-9 and J is TRBJ1-5; the D is unclear. The CDR3 is 13 residues long. From germline, CDR1 is SEHNR and CDR2 FQNEAQ (reference sequence). V was cut by 1 base and J by 7 bases, with 8 bases left in between. The DNA for the CDR3 is TGTGCCAGCAGCTTAGAAGACGGCCAGCCCCAGCATTTT. Its translation: CASSLEDGQPQHF.

The chain joins TRBV29-1 to TRBJ1-1; 10 bases align to TRBD1. CDR1 SQVTM and CDR2 ANQGSEA come from the germline V gene. V was pared by 6 bases and J by 6 bases, with 13 bases of the junction left unmatched. The CDR3 runs 15 residues. The CDR3 sequence: CSVTGGVLKEAEAFF. CDR3 DNA sequence: TGCAGCGTGACAGGGGGCGTTTTAAAGGAAGCTGAAGCTTTCTTT.

This chain links TRBV5-1 with TRBJ1-1, with 8 positions matching TRBD1. Trimming at V came to 3 bases and at J to 4 bases, leaving 14 bases not matched to a gene. CDR1 is SGHRS, CDR2 YFSETQ, per germline. The length of the CDR3 is 17 residues. The CDR3 DNA reads as TGCGCCAGCAGCTCCACAGGGGGTCTGGACTTGGGCACTGAAGCTTTCTTT. It yields the protein CASSSTGGLDLGTEAFF.

V and J are TRBV28 and TRBJ1-5, with 12 bases lining up with TRBD1. V dropped 3 bases and J dropped 5; count of bases not matched to a gene: 5. The CDR3 is made up of 16 amino acids. Germline V lookup: CDR1 MDHEN, CDR2 SYDVKM. The DNA of the CDR3 is TGTGCCAGCAGTTTTTCGGGACAGGGGGCCGATCAGCCCCAGCATTTT. Translation: CASSFSGQGADQPQHF.

This clone was counted a single time. The chain joins TRBV6-1 to TRBJ1-5, with 12 bases aligning to TRBD1. This CDR3 spans 15 amino acids. Trimming cost V 5 bases and J 6 bases; bases outside gene matches: 5. Germline CDR1 MNHNS, CDR2 SASEGT. The CDR3 reads CASSRDRGQGQPQHF. The CDR3 bases are TGTGCCAGCAGTCGGGACAGGGGGCAGGGTCAGCCCCAGCATTTT.

The chain employs TRBV7-9 and TRBJ1-1, with 7 bases that match TRBD1. The CDR3 runs 13 residues. V gave up 3 bases and J gave up 3 bases; unmatched junction bases: 1. CDR1 and CDR2 from the germline V gene are SEHNR and FQNEAQ (reference sequence). As DNA, the CDR3 is TGTGCCAGCAGCTTCGACAGGGACACTGAAGCTTTCTTT. Translated: CASSFDRDTEAFF.

CDR3 sequence reads: CAWSTPRHTLNTEAFF. CDR3 DNA: TGTGCCTGGAGTACTCCCCGACACACATTGAACACTGAAGCTTTCTTT. This rearrangement joins TRBV30 to TRBJ1-1; D ambiguous. Trimming removed 2 bases from V and 0 bases from J, with 16 bases in between. Germline CDR1 GTSNPN, CDR2 SVGIG (reference sequence). The CDR3 sequence is 16 residues long.

This clone was counted a single time. V usage is TRBV29-1 and J usage is TRBJ1-2, with TRBD1 identical over 7 bases. The CDR3 has 11 residues. The V and J ends lost 6 bases and 8 bases, in that order; junction bases with no gene match: 6. Germline assignment: CDR1 SQVTM and CDR2 ANQGSEA. The CDR3 nucleotides are TGCAGCGTCGCCCAGGGGGAGGGCTACACCTTC. Translation gives CSVAQGEGYTF.

The chain uses TRBV6-1 and TRBJ2-6, with 8 nucleotides matching TRBD1. V trimming: 2 bases; J trimming: 10 bases; junction bases outside the gene matches: 7. Looked up from germline, CDR1 is MNHNS and CDR2 is SASEGT. There are 15 residues in the CDR3. The CDR3 coding sequence is TGTGCCAGCAGTGAACTCCCGACAGGGGAGAACGTCCTGACTTTC. Encoded protein: CASSELPTGENVLTF.

The V gene is TRBV10-3, the J gene TRBJ1-2, with D hard to call. The V gene's germline CDR1 is ENHRY and CDR2 SYGVKD. This CDR3 is built from 15 residues. V dropped 4 bases and J dropped 4 bases, with 16 bases sitting between them. The CDR3 sequence is CAISGADETLYGYTF. CDR3 coding DNA: TGTGCCATCAGTGGCGCGGACGAGACCCTCTATGGCTACACCTTC.

The V call is TRBV10-3, the J call TRBJ2-1; 10 nucleotides align to TRBD2. The J segment lost 0 bases and the V segment lost 6 bases, leaving 8 bases of the junction unmatched. CDR1 and CDR2 from the germline V gene are ENHRY and SYGVKD. This CDR3 contains 17 residues. CDR3 sequence: CAIRRGSSGGSYNEQFF. CDR3 DNA sequence: TGTGCCATCAGGAGGGGGTCTAGCGGGGGCTCCTACAATGAGCAGTTCTTC.

The chain employs TRBV19 and TRBJ1-4; D is unclear. CDR3 size: 16 residues. Germline assignment: CDR1 LNHDA and CDR2 SQIVND (reference sequence). V was shortened by 5 bases and J by 4 bases, with 17 bases between the two germline ends. The CDR3 DNA is TGTGCCAGTAGTCCTAAACCTCAGCGGTTTAATGAAAAACTGTTTTTT. It codes for CASSPKPQRFNEKLFF.

The chain couples TRBV7-2 to TRBJ1-1; weak D call: TRBD1 (6 bases). CDR3 length equals 14 residues. Germline CDR1 SGHTA, CDR2 FQGNSA. Trimming stripped 1 base from V and 5 bases from J, with 11 bases between. The DNA for the CDR3 is TGTGCCAGCAGCTTAGAGGGGGGGCGAACTGAAGCTTTCTTT. This codes for CASSLEGGRTEAFF.

The chain couples TRBV12-5 to TRBJ2-7; the D gene is possibly TRBD2 (5 bases). V was pared by 7 bases and J by 5 bases, with 21 bases between. This CDR3 is 15 amino acids long. Germline CDR1 LGHNT, CDR2 FRNRAP. The CDR3 region is CASALGLAMVDEQYF. The CDR3 bases are TGTGCTAGTGCCTTGGGCCTAGCAATGGTCGACGAGCAGTACTTC.

This chain connects TRBV28 to TRBJ1-1, with 7 bases matching TRBD1. Germline V gene data show CDR1 as MDHEN and CDR2 as SYDVKM. CDR3 length: 15 amino acids. Trimming removed 6 bases from V and 7 bases from J; junction bases left unmatched: 14. This CDR3 is CASREMLGTALEAFF. DNA of the CDR3: TGTGCCAGCAGGGAAATGTTAGGGACAGCTCTTGAAGCTTTCTTT.

The V gene is TRBV7-2, the J gene TRBJ1-2; no firm D call. The CDR3 consists of 16 residues. CDR1 and CDR2 (germline): SGHTA, FQGNSA. The V gene lost 3 bases and the J gene lost 4 bases, with 18 bases spanning the gap. The chain's CDR3 is CASSLENLAAPYGYTF. DNA of the CDR3: TGTGCCAGCAGCTTGGAGAATTTGGCCGCACCCTATGGCTACACCTTC.

The count of this clone is one. The chain has TRBV11-2 and TRBJ1-3; D possibly corresponds to TRBD1 (5 bases). V was pared by 5 bases and J by 5 bases, with 10 bases between. The CDR3 has 13 amino acids. The V gene's germline CDR1 is SGHAT and CDR2 FQNNGV. This CDR3 reads CASSPGRRNTIYF. CDR3 nucleotide sequence: TGTGCCAGCAGCCCGGGACGAAGAAACACCATATATTTT.

The CDR3 protein is CASSSQGANAYNEQFF. As DNA, the CDR3 is TGTGCCAGCAGTTCCCAGGGAGCAAACGCCTACAATGAGCAGTTCTTC. V is TRBV28 and J is TRBJ2-1; D could derive from TRBD1 or TRBD2 (5 bases each). The CDR3 covers 16 residues. Trimming pared 4 bases from V and 2 bases from J, leaving 15 bases between. CDR1 and CDR2 (germline): MDHEN, SYDVKM.

The chain has TRBV28 and TRBJ1-1, with TRBD1 matching over 9 bases. This CDR3 contains 14 residues. CDR1 and CDR2 from the germline V gene are MDHEN and SYDVKM. The trim removed 6 bases at V and 4 bases at J, leaving 6 bases unmatched. CDR3 bases: TGTGCCAGCAGAGATGGACAGGGGAGCACTGAAGCTTTCTTT. This translates into CASRDGQGSTEAFF. The full variable domain, in which reference TRBV28 and TRBJ1-1 provide the parts outside the CDR3, is DVKVTQSSRYLVKRTGEKVFLECVQDMDHENMFWYRQDPGLGLRLIYFSYDVKMKEKGDIPEGYSVSREKKERFSLILESASTNQTSMYLCASRDGQGSTEAFFGQGTRLTVV.

As regards this clone: A read error may account for a junction end that differs from germline. This sequence joins TRBV19 and TRBJ2-3; D gene uncertain. The length of the CDR3 is 13 residues. The germline V gene has CDR1 LNHDA and CDR2 SQIVND (reference sequence). CDR3 in amino acids: CASSTGGTDTQYF. The CDR3 nucleotides read TGTGCCAGTTCTACGGGCGGCACGGATACGCAGTATTTT. The variable domain in full, with the rest retrieved from reference TRBV19 and TRBJ2-3, is DGGITQSPKYLFRKEGQNVTLSCEQNLNHDAMYWYRQDPGQGLRLIYYSQIVNDFQKGDIAEGYSVSREKKESFPLTVTSAQKNPTAFYLCASSTGGTDTQYFGPGTRLTVL.

V gene TRBV30 combines with J gene TRBJ2-1; a weak D match, TRBD2 (7 bases). The germline gives CDR1 GTSNPN, CDR2 SVGIG (reference sequence). Trimming cost V 3 bases and J 9 bases, with 12 bases left between them. The CDR3 sequence is 12 residues long. The CDR3 is CAWREGGPEQFF. CDR3 nucleotide sequence: TGTGCCTGGAGGGAGGGGGGGCCTGAGCAGTTCTTC.

The J gene is TRBJ2-2, the V gene TRBV9; 11 bases line up with TRBD2. From germline, CDR1 is SGDLS and CDR2 YYNGEE. V gave up 0 bases and J gave up 4 bases; unmatched junction bases: 8. The CDR3 covers 18 residues. The CDR3 nucleotides are TGTGCCAGCAGCGTAGTGTCCGGGACTAGCGGTTCCACCGGGGAGCTGTTTTTT. Its protein product is CASSVVSGTSGSTGELFF.